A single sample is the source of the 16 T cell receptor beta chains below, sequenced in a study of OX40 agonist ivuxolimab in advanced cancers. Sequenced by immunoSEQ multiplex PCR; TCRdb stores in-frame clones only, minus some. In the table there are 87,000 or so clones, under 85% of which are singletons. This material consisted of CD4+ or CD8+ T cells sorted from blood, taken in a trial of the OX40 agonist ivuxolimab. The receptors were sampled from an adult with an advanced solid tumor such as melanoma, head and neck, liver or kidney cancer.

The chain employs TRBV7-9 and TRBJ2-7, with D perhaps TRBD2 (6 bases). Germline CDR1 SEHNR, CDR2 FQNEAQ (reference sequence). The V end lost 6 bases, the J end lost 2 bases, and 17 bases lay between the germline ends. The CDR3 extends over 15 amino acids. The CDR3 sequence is CASRGPRDSAYEQYF. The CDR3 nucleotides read TGTGCCAGCAGGGGGCCCCGGGACTCCGCCTACGAGCAGTACTTC.

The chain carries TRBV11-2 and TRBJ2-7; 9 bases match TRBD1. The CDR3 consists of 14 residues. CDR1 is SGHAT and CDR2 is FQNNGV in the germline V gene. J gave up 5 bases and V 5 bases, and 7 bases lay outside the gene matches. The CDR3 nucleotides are TGTGCCAGCAGCCGAACGGGACAGGGCAACGAGCAGTACTTC. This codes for CASSRTGQGNEQYF.

The CDR3: CASSAFWRGTQYF. The CDR3 bases are TGTGCCAGCAGCGCCTTCTGGCGGGGGACCCAGTACTTC. The chain uses TRBV9 and TRBJ2-5; D is possibly TRBD2 (6 bases). Germline CDR1 is SGDLS and CDR2 is YYNGEE. V lost 3 bases, J lost 7 bases, and 13 bases lay in between. The CDR3 runs to 13 residues.

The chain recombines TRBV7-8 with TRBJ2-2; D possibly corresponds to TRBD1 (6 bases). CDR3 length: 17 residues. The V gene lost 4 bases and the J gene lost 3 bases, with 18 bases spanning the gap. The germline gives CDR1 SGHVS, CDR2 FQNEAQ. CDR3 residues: CASSSSQTGFHTGELFF. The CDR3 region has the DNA TGTGCCAGCAGCTCCTCTCAAACAGGGTTTCACACCGGGGAGCTGTTTTTT.

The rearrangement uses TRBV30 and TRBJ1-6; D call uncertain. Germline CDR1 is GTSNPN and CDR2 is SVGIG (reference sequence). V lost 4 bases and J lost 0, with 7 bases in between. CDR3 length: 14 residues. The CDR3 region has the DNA TGTGCCTGGATGGAGGGCTCCTATAATTCACCCCTCCACTTT. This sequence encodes CAWMEGSYNSPLHF.

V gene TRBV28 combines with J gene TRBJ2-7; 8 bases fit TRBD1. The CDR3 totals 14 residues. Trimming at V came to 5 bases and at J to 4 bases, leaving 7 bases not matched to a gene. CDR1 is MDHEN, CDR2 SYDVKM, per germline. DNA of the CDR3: TGTGCCAGCAGTACCGGACAGGGTGTTTACGAGCAGTACTTC. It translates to CASSTGQGVYEQYF.

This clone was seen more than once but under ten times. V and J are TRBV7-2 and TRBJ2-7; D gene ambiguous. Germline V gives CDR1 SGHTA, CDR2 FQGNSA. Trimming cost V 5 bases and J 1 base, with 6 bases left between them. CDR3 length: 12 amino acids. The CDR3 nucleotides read TGTGCCAGCAGCCCGCCATCCTACGAGCAGTACTTC. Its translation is CASSPPSYEQYF.

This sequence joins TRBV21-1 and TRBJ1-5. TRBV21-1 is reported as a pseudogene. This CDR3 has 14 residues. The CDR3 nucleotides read TGTGCCAGCCCCCAGGGACGTTGCACGCAGCCCCAGCATTTT. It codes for CASPQGRCTQPQHF.

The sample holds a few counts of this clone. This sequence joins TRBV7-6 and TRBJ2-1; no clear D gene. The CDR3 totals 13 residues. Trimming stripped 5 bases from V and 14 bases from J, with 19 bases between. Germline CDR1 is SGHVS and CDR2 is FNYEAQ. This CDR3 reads CASSPGSSIGKFF. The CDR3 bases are TGTGCCAGCAGCCCAGGTAGCTCCATAGGGAAGTTCTTC. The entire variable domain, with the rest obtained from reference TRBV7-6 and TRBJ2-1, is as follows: GAGVSQSPRYKVTKRGQDVALRCDPISGHVSLYWYRQALGQGPEFLTYFNYEAQQDKSGLPNDRFSAERPEGSISTLTIQRTEQRDSAMYRCASSPGSSIGKFFGPGTRLTVL.

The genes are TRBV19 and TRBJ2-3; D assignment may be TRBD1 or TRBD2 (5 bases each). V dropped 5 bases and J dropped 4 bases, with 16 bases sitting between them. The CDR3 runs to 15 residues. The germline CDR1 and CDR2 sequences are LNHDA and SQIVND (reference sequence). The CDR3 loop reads CASSQSGRPSDTQYF. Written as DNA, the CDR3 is TGTGCCAGTAGTCAATCGGGGCGCCCCTCAGATACGCAGTATTTT.

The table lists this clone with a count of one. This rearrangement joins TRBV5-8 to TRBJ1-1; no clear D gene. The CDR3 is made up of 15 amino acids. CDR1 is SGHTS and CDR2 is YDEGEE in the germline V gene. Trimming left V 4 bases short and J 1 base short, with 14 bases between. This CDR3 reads CASSPNPRRNTEAFF. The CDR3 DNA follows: TGTGCCAGCAGCCCTAACCCTCGGAGGAACACTGAAGCTTTCTTT. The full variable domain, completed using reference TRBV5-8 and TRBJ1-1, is EAGVTQSPTHLIKTRGQQATLRCSPISGHTSVYWYQQALGLGLQFLLWYDEGEERNRGNFPPRFSGRQFPNYSSELNVNALELEDSALYLCASSPNPRRNTEAFFGQGTRLTVV.

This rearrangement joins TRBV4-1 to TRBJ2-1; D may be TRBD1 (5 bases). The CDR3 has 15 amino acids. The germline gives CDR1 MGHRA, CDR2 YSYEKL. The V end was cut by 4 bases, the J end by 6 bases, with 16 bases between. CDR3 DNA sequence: TGCGCCAGCAGCCTAGTGGGTCTGGGGCGCAATGAGCAGTTCTTC. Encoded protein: CASSLVGLGRNEQFF.

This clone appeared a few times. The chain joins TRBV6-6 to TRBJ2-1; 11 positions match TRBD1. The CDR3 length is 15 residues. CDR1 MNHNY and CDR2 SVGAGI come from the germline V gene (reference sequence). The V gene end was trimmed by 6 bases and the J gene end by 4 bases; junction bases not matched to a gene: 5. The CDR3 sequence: CASRNRDRGYNEQFF. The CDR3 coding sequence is TGTGCCAGCAGAAACCGGGACAGGGGGTACAATGAGCAGTTCTTC.

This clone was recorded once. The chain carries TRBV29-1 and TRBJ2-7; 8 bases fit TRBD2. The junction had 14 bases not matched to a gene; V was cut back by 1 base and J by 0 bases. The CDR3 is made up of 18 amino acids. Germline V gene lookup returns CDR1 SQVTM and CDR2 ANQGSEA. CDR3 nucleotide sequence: TGCAGCGTTGAAGCTGGGGGGGCGGGAGGACTTAGCTCCTACGAGCAGTACTTC. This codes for CSVEAGGAGGLSSYEQYF.

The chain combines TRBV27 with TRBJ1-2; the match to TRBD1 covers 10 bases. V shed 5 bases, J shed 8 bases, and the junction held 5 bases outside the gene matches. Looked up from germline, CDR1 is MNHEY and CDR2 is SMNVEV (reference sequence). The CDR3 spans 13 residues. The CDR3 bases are TGTGCCAGCAGTAGACAGGGGGCGCGGGGCTACACCTTC. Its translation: CASSRQGARGYTF.

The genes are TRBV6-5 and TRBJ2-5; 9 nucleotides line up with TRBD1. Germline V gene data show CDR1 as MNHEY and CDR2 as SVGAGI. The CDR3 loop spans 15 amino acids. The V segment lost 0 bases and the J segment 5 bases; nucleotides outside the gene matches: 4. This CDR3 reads CASSYSQGAGETQYF. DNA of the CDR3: TGTGCCAGCAGTTACTCACAGGGGGCGGGGGAGACCCAGTACTTC.